This record concerns one T cell receptor beta chain sequence. This CDR3 has 15 amino acids. The ends were cut back, 0 bases at V and 5 bases at J, with 13 bases in the middle. Germline lookup yields CDR1 PRHDT and CDR2 FYEKMQ (reference sequence). The sample originates from a study of T cells in Graves' hyperthyroidism and ophthalmopathy. Amplification targeted TCR beta CDR3 regions from RNA transcripts. Researchers ran a first-round RT-PCR on the TCR CDR3 using the HTBI primer set. One entry per CDR3 protein, called by TCRdb with MiXCR from the multiplex PCR reads. This table has around 660,000 distinct CDR3 sequences, 45% appearing once.

This clonotype originated in an adult man with Graves' disease, either hyperthyroidism or ophthalmopathy (not recorded which). Sequenced material: peripheral blood or thyroid tissue (not recorded which). The chain couples TRBV13 to TRBJ1-1; D unclear. The CDR3 loop is CASSLGLGLGTEAFF. CDR3 nucleotide sequence: TGTGCCAGCAGCTTAGGGCTCGGCTTGGGGACTGAAGCTTTCTTT.